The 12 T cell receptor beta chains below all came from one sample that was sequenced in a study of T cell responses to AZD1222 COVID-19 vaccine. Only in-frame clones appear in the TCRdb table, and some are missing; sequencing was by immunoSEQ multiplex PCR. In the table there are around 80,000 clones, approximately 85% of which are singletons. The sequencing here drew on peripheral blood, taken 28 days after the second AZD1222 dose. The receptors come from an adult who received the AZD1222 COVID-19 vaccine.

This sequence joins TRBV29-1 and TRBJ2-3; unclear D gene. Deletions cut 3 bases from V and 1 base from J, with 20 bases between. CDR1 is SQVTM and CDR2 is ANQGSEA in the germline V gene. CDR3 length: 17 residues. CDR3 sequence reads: CSVDSGFSRARTDTQYF. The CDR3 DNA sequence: TGCAGCGTTGATAGTGGGTTTTCTCGCGCCCGCACAGATACGCAGTATTTT.

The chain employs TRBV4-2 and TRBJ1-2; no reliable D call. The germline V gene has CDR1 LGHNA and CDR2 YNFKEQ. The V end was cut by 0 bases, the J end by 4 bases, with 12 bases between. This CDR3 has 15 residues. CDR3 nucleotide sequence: TGTGCCAGCAGCCAAGATTCTCATGTGGGCTATGGCTACACCTTC. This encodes CASSQDSHVGYGYTF.

The CDR3 reads CSASGPTGETQYF. The CDR3 DNA reads TGCAGTGCTAGTGGCCCTACTGGGGAGACCCAGTACTTC. The rearrangement joins TRBV20-1 to TRBJ2-5, with D unresolved. The CDR3 runs 13 residues. Trimming took off 3 bases at V and 5 bases at J, with 13 bases between the two ends. Looked up from germline, CDR1 is DFQATT and CDR2 is SNEGSKA (reference sequence).

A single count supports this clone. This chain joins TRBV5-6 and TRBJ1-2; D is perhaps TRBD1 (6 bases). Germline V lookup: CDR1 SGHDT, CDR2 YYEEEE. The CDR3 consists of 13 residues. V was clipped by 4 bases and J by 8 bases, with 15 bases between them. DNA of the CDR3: TGTGCCAGCAGCCGGGGGACATCGCGGGGCTACACCTTC. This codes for CASSRGTSRGYTF.

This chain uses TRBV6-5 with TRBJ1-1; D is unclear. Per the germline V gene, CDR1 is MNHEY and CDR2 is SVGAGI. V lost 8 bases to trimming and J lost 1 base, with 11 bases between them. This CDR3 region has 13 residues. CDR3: CASARDSNTEAFF. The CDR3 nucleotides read TGTGCCAGCGCTCGGGATTCGAACACTGAAGCTTTCTTT.

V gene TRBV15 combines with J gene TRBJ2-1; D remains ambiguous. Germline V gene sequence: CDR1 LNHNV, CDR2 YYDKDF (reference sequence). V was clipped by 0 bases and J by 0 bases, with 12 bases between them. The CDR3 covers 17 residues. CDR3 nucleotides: TGTGCCACCAGCAGAGATCGGGTCAGGAGCTCCTACAATGAGCAGTTCTTC. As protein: CATSRDRVRSSYNEQFF.

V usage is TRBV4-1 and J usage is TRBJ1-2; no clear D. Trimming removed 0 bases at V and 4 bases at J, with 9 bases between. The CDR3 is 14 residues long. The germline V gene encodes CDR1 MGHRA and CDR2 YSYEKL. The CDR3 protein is CASSQDVFGYGYTF. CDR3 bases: TGCGCCAGCAGCCAAGATGTCTTCGGCTATGGCTACACCTTC.

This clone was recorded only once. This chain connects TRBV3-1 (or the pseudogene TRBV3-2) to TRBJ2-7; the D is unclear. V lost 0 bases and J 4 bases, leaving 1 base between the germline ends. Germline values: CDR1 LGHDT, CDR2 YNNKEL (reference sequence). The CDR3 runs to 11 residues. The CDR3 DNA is TGTGCCAGCAGCCAAGAGTACGAGCAGTACTTC. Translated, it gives CASSQEYEQYF.

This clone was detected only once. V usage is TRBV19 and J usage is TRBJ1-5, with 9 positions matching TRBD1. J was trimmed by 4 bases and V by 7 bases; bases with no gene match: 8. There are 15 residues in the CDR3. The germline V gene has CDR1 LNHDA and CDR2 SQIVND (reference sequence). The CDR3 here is CASKQGAEWNQPQHF. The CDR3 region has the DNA TGTGCCAGTAAACAGGGGGCGGAATGGAATCAGCCCCAGCATTTT.

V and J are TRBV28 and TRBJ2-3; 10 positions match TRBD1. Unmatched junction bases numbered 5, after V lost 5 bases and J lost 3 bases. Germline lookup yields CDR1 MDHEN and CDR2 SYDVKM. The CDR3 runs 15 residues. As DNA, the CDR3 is TGTGCCAGCAGTCCCGGACAGGGGGGGACAGATACGCAGTATTTT. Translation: CASSPGQGGTDTQYF.

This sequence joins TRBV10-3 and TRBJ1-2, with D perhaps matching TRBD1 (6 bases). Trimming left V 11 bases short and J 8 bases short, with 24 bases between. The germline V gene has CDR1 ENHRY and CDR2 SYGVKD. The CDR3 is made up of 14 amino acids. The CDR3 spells CASRHEQGREGYTF. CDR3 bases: TGTGCCTCACGACATGAACAGGGCAGGGAGGGCTACACCTTC.

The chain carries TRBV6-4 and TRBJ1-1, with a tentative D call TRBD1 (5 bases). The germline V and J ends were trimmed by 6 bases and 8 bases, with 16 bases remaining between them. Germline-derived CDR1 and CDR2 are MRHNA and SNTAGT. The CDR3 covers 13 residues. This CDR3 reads CASSRYPDREAFF. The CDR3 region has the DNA TGTGCCAGCAGCCGTTACCCCGACAGAGAAGCTTTCTTT.